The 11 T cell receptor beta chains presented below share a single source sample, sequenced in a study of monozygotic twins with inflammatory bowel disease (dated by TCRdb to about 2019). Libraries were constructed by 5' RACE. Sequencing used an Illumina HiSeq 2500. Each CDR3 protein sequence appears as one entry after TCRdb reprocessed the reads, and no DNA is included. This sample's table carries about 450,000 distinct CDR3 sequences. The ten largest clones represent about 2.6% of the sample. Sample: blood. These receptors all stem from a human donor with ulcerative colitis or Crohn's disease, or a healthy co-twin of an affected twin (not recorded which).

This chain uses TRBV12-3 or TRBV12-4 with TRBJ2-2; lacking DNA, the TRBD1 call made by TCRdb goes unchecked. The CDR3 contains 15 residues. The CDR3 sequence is CASTFSGVPTGELFF.

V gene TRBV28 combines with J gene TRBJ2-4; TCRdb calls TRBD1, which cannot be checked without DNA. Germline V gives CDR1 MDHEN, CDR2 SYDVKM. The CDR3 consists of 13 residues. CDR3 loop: CASSFSTRGIQYF.

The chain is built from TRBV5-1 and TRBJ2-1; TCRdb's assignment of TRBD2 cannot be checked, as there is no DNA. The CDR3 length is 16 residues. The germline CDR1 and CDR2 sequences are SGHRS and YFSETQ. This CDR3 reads CASSLDQGPYYNEQFF.

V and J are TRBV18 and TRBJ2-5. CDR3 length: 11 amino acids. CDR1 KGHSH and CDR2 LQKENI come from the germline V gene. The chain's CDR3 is CASSPEETQYF.

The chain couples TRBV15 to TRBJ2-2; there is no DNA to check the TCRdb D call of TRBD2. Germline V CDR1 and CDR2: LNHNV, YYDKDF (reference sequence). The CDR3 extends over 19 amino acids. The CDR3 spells CATSRVGSGLQLSTGELFF.

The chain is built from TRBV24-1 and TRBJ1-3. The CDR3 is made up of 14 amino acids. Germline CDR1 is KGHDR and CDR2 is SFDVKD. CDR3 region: CATSDWNSGNTIYF.

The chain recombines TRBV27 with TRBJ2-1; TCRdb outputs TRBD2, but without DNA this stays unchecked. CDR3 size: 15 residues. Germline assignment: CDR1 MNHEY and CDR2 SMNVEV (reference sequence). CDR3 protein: CASRSGGGSYNEQFF.

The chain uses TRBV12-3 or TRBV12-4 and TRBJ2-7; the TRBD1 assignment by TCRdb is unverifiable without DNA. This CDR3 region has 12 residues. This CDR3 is CASSLTGHEQYF.

The CDR3 loop is CSVEKSGETQYF. The chain is built from TRBV29-1 and TRBJ2-5; checking the TCRdb D call of TRBD2 is not possible without DNA. The CDR3 has 12 amino acids. The germline V gene encodes CDR1 SQVTM and CDR2 ANQGSEA.

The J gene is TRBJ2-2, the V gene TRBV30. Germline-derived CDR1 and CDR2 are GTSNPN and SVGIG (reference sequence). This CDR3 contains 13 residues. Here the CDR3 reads CAWSSQNTGELFF.

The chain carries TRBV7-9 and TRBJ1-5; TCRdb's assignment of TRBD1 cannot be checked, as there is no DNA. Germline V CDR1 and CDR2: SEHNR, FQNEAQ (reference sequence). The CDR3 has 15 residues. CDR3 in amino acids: CASRADREGFQPQHF.